The 26 T cell receptor beta chains below all came from one sample that was sequenced in a study of blood T cell repertoires in COVID-19. Assay used: immunoSEQ multiplex PCR; TCRdb lists only in-frame clones, some missing. The repertoire holds some 200,000 clones, with more than 80% as singletons. The sample taken for sequencing was PBMCs or T cells enriched from blood (not recorded which). These receptors were taken from a woman aged 18 to 35 who had recovered from COVID-19.

V gene TRBV5-4 combines with J gene TRBJ1-1; no clear D. Germline V gives CDR1 SGHNT, CDR2 YYREEE (reference sequence). V gave up 4 bases and J gave up 0 bases, with 10 bases separating them. This CDR3 is built from 14 residues. CDR3 sequence: CASSPREVNTEAFF. In DNA form, the CDR3 reads TGTGCCAGCAGCCCACGGGAAGTGAACACTGAAGCTTTCTTT.

The V and J genes are TRBV9 and TRBJ2-1; 8 bases fit TRBD2. J lost 8 bases, V lost 0 bases, and 10 bases had no gene match. Per germline, CDR1 SGDLS and CDR2 YYNGEE. The CDR3 totals 16 residues. DNA for the CDR3: TGTGCCAGCAGCGTAGCTGGGACTAGAGGAAACTATGAGCAGTTCTTC. Translated: CASSVAGTRGNYEQFF. Based on the CDR3 plus reference TRBV9 and TRBJ2-1, the full variable domain is DSGVTQTPKHLITATGQRVTLRCSPRSGDLSVYWYQQSLDQGLQFLIQYYNGEERAKGNILERFSAQQFPDLHSELNLSSLELGDSALYFCASSVAGTRGNYEQFFGPGTRLTVL.

The chain recombines TRBV4-2 with TRBJ2-7; possibly TRBD2 for D (5 bases). The germline V and J ends were trimmed by 0 bases and 0 bases, with 9 bases remaining between them. The CDR3 covers 15 residues. Germline lookup yields CDR1 LGHNA and CDR2 YNFKEQ. The CDR3 bases are TGTGCCAGCAGCCAAGATTCGGGGAGCTCCTACGAGCAGTACTTC. Its translation: CASSQDSGSSYEQYF.

The CDR3 DNA sequence: TGTGCCAGCAGTCAAACCGCCGGGACAGTCTCCTACGAGCAGTACTTC. This gives the protein CASSQTAGTVSYEQYF. This rearrangement joins TRBV11-2 to TRBJ2-7, with TRBD1 matching over 7 bases. The CDR3 sequence is 16 residues long. Germline values: CDR1 SGHAT, CDR2 FQNNGV. V was clipped by 6 bases and J by 0 bases; unmatched bases: 11.

The rearrangement uses TRBV28 and TRBJ1-5, with 7 nucleotides matching TRBD1. Looked up from germline, CDR1 is MDHEN and CDR2 is SYDVKM. The CDR3 loop spans 14 amino acids. V shed 5 bases, J shed 9 bases, and the junction held 10 bases outside the gene matches. In DNA form, the CDR3 reads TGTGCCAGCAGTCAGGACAGGCCCTCTGGGCCCCAGCATTTT. Its protein is CASSQDRPSGPQHF.

The J gene is TRBJ1-2, the V gene TRBV28; D is perhaps TRBD1 (6 bases). Germline V gives CDR1 MDHEN, CDR2 SYDVKM. The CDR3 is 18 residues long. The V and J ends lost 2 bases and 6 bases respectively, with 25 bases between them. The CDR3 DNA reads as TGTGCCAGCAGTTTAGTATATCTTCGGGACAACTTTGGGGATGGCTACACCTTC. Translating gives CASSLVYLRDNFGDGYTF.

The chain recombines TRBV28 with TRBJ2-1; D is possibly TRBD2 (6 bases). The CDR3 sequence is 12 residues long. V was pared by 5 bases and J by 9 bases, with 11 bases between. Germline CDR1 is MDHEN and CDR2 is SYDVKM. The CDR3 DNA reads TGTGCCAGCAGTGTGGGGGGAAGTGAGCAGTTCTTC. It specifies CASSVGGSEQFF.

The chain has TRBV3-1 (or the pseudogene TRBV3-2) and TRBJ1-1, with D unclear. This CDR3 has 12 residues. V lost 4 bases, J lost 3 bases, and 6 bases lay in between. Germline values: CDR1 LGHDT, CDR2 YNNKEL (reference sequence). CDR3 sequence reads: CASSLQDTEAFF. In DNA form, the CDR3 reads TGTGCCAGCAGCCTACAAGACACTGAAGCTTTCTTT.

The gene calls are TRBV5-1 and TRBJ1-3, with 7 positions matching TRBD1. Germline assignment: CDR1 SGHRS and CDR2 YFSETQ. V lost 0 bases and J lost 4; bases outside the gene matches: 4. This CDR3 comprises 15 residues. The CDR3 loop reads CASSLEGARGNTIYF. The DNA of the CDR3 is TGCGCCAGCAGCTTGGAGGGGGCGAGGGGAAACACCATATATTTT.

This chain connects TRBV6-5 to TRBJ2-7; 14 nucleotides line up with TRBD2. CDR1 is MNHEY and CDR2 is SVGAGI in the germline V gene. Trimming took 8 bases from V and 6 from J; bases not matched to a gene: 0. CDR3 length: 12 amino acids. Here the CDR3 reads CASGLAGGEQYF. The CDR3 nucleotides are TGTGCCAGCGGACTAGCGGGGGGCGAGCAGTACTTC.

This chain links TRBV27 with TRBJ1-4; D ambiguous. V lost 2 bases, J lost 7 bases, and 11 bases lay in between. Germline CDR1 is MNHEY and CDR2 is SMNVEV (reference sequence). CDR3 size: 14 residues. CDR3 nucleotides: TGTGCCAGCAGTTTAGGAGTCGTCGGTGAAAAACTGTTTTTT. It specifies CASSLGVVGEKLFF. The full variable domain, with the rest looked up from reference TRBV27 and TRBJ1-4, is EAQVTQNPRYLITVTGKKLTVTCSQNMNHEYMSWYRQDPGLGLRQIYYSMNVEVTDKGDVPEGYKVSRKEKRNFPLILESPSPNQTSLYFCASSLGVVGEKLFFGSGTQLSVL.

The rearrangement links TRBV28 to TRBJ1-3, with 7 bases identical to TRBD1. This CDR3 region has 13 residues. From germline, CDR1 is MDHEN and CDR2 SYDVKM. Trimming cost V 7 bases and J 8 bases; bases outside gene matches: 8. The CDR3 protein is CASKTGRRDTIYF. The CDR3 coding sequence is TGTGCCAGCAAGACAGGGCGAAGGGACACCATATATTTT.

V gene TRBV28 combines with J gene TRBJ1-5; D remains unclear. Germline loops: CDR1 MDHEN, CDR2 SYDVKM. The CDR3 runs to 13 residues. Deletions cut 11 bases from V and 3 bases from J, with 14 bases between. The CDR3 DNA reads as TGTGCCGCCGGCGGCCCTTTCAATCAGCCCCAGCATTTT. Translated: CAAGGPFNQPQHF.

V usage is TRBV27 and J usage is TRBJ1-2; 7 nucleotides agree with TRBD1. CDR3 length: 15 residues. J was trimmed by 4 bases and V by 6 bases; bases with no gene match: 11. Germline V gene lookup returns CDR1 MNHEY and CDR2 SMNVEV (reference sequence). The CDR3 spells CASRDAEGAGYGYTF. CDR3 bases: TGTGCCAGCAGAGACGCAGAGGGGGCCGGCTATGGCTACACCTTC.

V usage is TRBV12-3 or TRBV12-4 and J usage is TRBJ2-5; D may be TRBD1 (5 bases). The CDR3 is 11 residues long. V was trimmed by 3 bases and J by 10 bases, leaving 9 bases between them. The CDR3 nucleotides are TGTGCCAGCAGTTTGATGGGGCACCAGTACTTC. It codes for CASSLMGHQYF.

The chain is built from TRBV7-9 and TRBJ2-1; D is unclear. The CDR3 has 14 residues. CDR1 and CDR2 (germline): SEHNR, FQNEAQ (reference sequence). V was pared by 3 bases and J by 5 bases, with 11 bases between. The CDR3 here is CASSFASENNEQFF. The CDR3 coding sequence is TGTGCCAGCAGCTTCGCTTCGGAGAACAATGAGCAGTTCTTC. Complete variable domain (other parts from reference TRBV7-9 and TRBJ2-1): DTGVSQNPRHKITKRGQNVTFRCDPISEHNRLYWYRQTLGQGPEFLTYFQNEAQLEKSRLLSDRFSAERPKGSFSTLEIQRTEQGDSAMYLCASSFASENNEQFFGPGTRLTVL.

V usage is TRBV18 and J usage is TRBJ1-2, with 9 bases identical to TRBD1. V dropped 1 base and J dropped 5; count of bases not matched to a gene: 5. Looked up from germline, CDR1 is KGHSH and CDR2 is LQKENI. The CDR3 runs to 15 residues. The CDR3 here is CASSPRGQGPYGYTF. In DNA form, the CDR3 reads TGTGCCAGCTCACCACGGGGACAGGGACCGTATGGCTACACCTTC.

V is TRBV13 and J is TRBJ2-7, with TRBD1 as a possible D gene (5 bases). Germline CDR1 reads PRHDT; CDR2 reads FYEKMQ (reference sequence). Trimming left V 3 bases short and J 3 bases short, with 12 bases between. The CDR3 spans 14 residues. The CDR3 is CASSLGRTNYEQYF. CDR3 sequence (DNA): TGTGCCAGCAGCTTGGGCAGGACAAACTACGAGCAGTACTTC.

V is TRBV7-9 and J is TRBJ2-7; TRBD1 might be the D (6 bases). Germline values: CDR1 SEHNR, CDR2 FQNEAQ (reference sequence). CDR3 size: 17 residues. V was pared by 2 bases and J by 3 bases, with 20 bases between. The CDR3 reads CASSLRPVGTRFYEQYF. DNA for the CDR3: TGTGCCAGCAGCTTACGACCGGTCGGGACACGTTTCTACGAGCAGTACTTC. The full variable domain, in which reference TRBV7-9 and TRBJ2-7 provide the parts outside the CDR3, is DTGVSQNPRHKITKRGQNVTFRCDPISEHNRLYWYRQTLGQGPEFLTYFQNEAQLEKSRLLSDRFSAERPKGSFSTLEIQRTEQGDSAMYLCASSLRPVGTRFYEQYFGPGTRLTVT.

The V call is TRBV19, the J call TRBJ1-6; no firm D call. CDR3 size: 13 residues. Deletions cut 5 bases from V and 7 bases from J, with 9 bases between. Germline V gene data show CDR1 as LNHDA and CDR2 as SQIVND (reference sequence). In nucleotides, the CDR3 is TGTGCCAGTAGTCAAGACGGGAATTCACCCCTCCACTTT. Translation gives CASSQDGNSPLHF.

The V gene is TRBV4-2, the J gene TRBJ1-1; no clear D. Germline V gene data show CDR1 as LGHNA and CDR2 as YNFKEQ. V was trimmed by 1 base and J by 5 bases, leaving 5 bases between them. The CDR3 contains 12 residues. The CDR3 nucleotides are TGTGCCAGCAGCCAAGGGGAGACTGAAGCTTTCTTT. This sequence encodes CASSQGETEAFF.

The genes are TRBV7-9 and TRBJ1-3; D is unclear. Trimming took off 7 bases at V and 3 bases at J, with 31 bases between the two ends. Germline V gene sequence: CDR1 SEHNR, CDR2 FQNEAQ (reference sequence). The CDR3 runs 20 residues. The CDR3 loop reads CASTETGGNRKGSSGNTIYF. As DNA, the CDR3 is TGTGCCAGCACCGAAACGGGAGGCAATCGGAAGGGCTCTAGTGGAAACACCATATATTTT.

This clone appeared once. In nucleotides, the CDR3 is TGTGCCAGCAGTTCCCCCGGGACTGGAACCTACGAGCAGTACTTC. This sequence encodes CASSSPGTGTYEQYF. The chain has TRBV2 and TRBJ2-7; D may be TRBD2 (6 bases). This CDR3 contains 15 residues. Germline lookup yields CDR1 SNHLY and CDR2 FYNNEI. The ends were cut back, 5 bases at V and 2 bases at J, with 16 bases in the middle.

In this sample, this clone turned up a few times. The rearrangement joins TRBV19 to TRBJ2-7, with a weak D call TRBD2 (6 bases). The length of the CDR3 is 15 residues. Germline values: CDR1 LNHDA, CDR2 SQIVND (reference sequence). V gave up 4 bases and J gave up 0 bases, with 13 bases separating them. The CDR3 region is CASSSHSGSSYEQYF. The CDR3 DNA reads TGTGCCAGTAGTAGTCATAGCGGCAGCTCCTACGAGCAGTACTTC.

The genes are TRBV7-9 and TRBJ2-3; the match to TRBD2 covers 8 bases. The germline V gene encodes CDR1 SEHNR and CDR2 FQNEAQ (reference sequence). V was clipped by 5 bases and J by 2 bases; unmatched bases: 18. The CDR3 sequence is 19 residues long. CDR3 in amino acids: CASSTRRSPRGAFTDTQYF. In nucleotides, the CDR3 is TGTGCCAGCAGCACTAGGCGCTCTCCGCGGGGGGCCTTCACAGATACGCAGTATTTT. The full variable domain, rest sourced from reference TRBV7-9 and TRBJ2-3, is DTGVSQNPRHKITKRGQNVTFRCDPISEHNRLYWYRQTLGQGPEFLTYFQNEAQLEKSRLLSDRFSAERPKGSFSTLEIQRTEQGDSAMYLCASSTRRSPRGAFTDTQYFGPGTRLTVL.

The chain uses TRBV6-6 and TRBJ1-1, with D perhaps matching TRBD1 (5 bases). The CDR3 extends over 13 amino acids. The germline gives CDR1 MNHNY, CDR2 SVGAGI (reference sequence). V was cut by 2 bases and J by 5 bases, with 9 bases left in between. The CDR3 DNA reads TGTGCCAGCAGTTACGGGGGAGGGACTGAAGCTTTCTTT. This encodes CASSYGGGTEAFF.